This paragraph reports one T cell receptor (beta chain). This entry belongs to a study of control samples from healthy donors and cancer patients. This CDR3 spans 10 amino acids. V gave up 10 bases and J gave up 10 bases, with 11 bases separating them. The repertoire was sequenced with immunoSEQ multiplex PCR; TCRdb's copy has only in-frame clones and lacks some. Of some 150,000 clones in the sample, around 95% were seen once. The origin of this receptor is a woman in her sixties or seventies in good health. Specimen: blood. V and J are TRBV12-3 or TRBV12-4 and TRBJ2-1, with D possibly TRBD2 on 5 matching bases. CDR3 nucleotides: TGTGCCACCGGACGGGGAGAGCAGTTCTTC. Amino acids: CATGRGEQFF.